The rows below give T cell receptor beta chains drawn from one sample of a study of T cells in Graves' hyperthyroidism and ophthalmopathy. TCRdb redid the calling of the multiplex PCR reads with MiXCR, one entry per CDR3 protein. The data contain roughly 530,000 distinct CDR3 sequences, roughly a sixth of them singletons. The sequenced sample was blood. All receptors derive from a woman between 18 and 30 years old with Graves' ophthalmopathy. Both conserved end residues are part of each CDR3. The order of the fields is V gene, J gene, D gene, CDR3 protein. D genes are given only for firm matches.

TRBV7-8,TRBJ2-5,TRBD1,CASSSRVRDREETQYF
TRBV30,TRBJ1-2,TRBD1,CAYSSTGWNYGYTF
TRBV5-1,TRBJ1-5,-,CASSLDGSVYQPQHF
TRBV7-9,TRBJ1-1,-,CASSLWGKGRNTEAFF
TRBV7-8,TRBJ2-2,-,CASSLPGVPNTGELFF
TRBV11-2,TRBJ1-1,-,CASSLGSKNTEAFF
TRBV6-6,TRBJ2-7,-,CASSYRLSDGSYEQYF
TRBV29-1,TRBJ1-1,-,CSVDAGTLNTEAFF
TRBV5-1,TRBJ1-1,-,CASSSAGRAEAFF
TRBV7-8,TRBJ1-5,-,CASSLAGRSNQPQHF
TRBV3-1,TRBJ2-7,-,CASSQGPTRDRWQYF
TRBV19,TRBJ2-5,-,CASFPPRDIQETQYF
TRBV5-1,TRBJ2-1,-,CASSLVQRGEQFF
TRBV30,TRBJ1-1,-,CAWSVAMVNTEAFF
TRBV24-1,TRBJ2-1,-,CATSAPGAGTYNEQFF
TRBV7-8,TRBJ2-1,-,CASSLEVASVFKDEQFF
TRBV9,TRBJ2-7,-,CASSVESASYEQYF
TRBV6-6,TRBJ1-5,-,CASSYVDSGQPQHF
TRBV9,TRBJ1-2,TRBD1,CASSNRDRGNYGYTF
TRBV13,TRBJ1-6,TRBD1,CASSEGQESNSPLHF
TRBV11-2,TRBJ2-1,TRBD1,CASSSIRGSSYNEQFF
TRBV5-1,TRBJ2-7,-,CASSLAGEPYEQYF
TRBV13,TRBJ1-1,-,CASSQVAGLRSEAFF
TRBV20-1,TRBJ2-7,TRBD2,CSARRLAGGEQYF
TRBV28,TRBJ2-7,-,CASSLPRDIGSYEQYF
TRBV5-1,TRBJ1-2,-,CASSLGGTAYGYTF
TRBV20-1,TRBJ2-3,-,CTSHRGTDTQYF
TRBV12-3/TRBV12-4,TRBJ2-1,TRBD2,CASSSLFIGSGIHEQFF
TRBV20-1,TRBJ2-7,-,CSVDGQFQGYEQYF
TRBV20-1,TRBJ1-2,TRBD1,CSVNQGQNYGYTF
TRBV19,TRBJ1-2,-,CASSMLQGDAGGGYTF
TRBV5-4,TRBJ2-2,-,CASSLTGQGINAGELFF
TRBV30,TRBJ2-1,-,CAWTGAYNEQFF
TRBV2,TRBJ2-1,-,CASIRAPGYNEQFF
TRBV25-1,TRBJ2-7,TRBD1,CASSESGQEYEQYF
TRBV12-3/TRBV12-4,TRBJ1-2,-,CASSLTRRPGAYGYTF
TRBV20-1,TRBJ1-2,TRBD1,CSAKAGTENYYGYTF
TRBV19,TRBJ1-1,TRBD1,CASSYGTGGITEAFF
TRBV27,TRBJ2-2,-,CASSYTIPGLNRGELFF
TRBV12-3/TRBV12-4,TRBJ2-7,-,CASRRDDLSYEQYF
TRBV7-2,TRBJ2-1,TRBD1,CASRGDRDSYNEQFF
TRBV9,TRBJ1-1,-,CASSEAEYTEAFF
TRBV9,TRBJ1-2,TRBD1,CASSVGGGGASGYTF
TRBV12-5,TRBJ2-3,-,CASGPGTTDTQYF
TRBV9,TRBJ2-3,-,CASSVMGGGSTDTQYF
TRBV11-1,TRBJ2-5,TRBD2,CASSLRREPETQYF
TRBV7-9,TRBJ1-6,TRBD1,CASSFHLMGQGLSPLHF
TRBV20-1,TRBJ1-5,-,CSASRGVGSQPQHF
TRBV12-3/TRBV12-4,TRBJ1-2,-,CASSLWGRNYGYTF
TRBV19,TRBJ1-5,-,CASTPGTAYQPQHF
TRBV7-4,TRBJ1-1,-,CASSLSLGGRTEAFF
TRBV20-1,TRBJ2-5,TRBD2,CSARSQRGEETQYF
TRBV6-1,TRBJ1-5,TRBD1,CASSQGQGAPRVQPQHF